The rows below give T cell receptor beta chains drawn from one sample of a study of T-cell reconstitution after alpha-beta-depleted transplantation in children. TCRdb used MiXCR to reprocess the PCR reads, holding one entry per CDR3 protein. The repertoire has roughly 200,000 distinct CDR3 sequences, 8.4% of them found once; the top ten carry 35% to 45%. Here the sequenced sample was PBMCs, mostly from graft donor cells, taken 360 days after TCRalphabeta/CD19-depleted stem cell transplant. The receptors stem from a male patient aged 2-10 years who had a stem cell transplant for acute myeloid leukemia, so the T cells may come from the graft donor. Each CDR3 is given with its conserved first and last residue. D genes are given only for firm matches. Size is omitted from some rows. Given values are once, few, many or a class for expanded clones.

v_call d_call clone_size cdr3_aa
TRBV6-7 NA NA CASSPEGVGPQHF
TRBV12-3/TRBV12-4 NA once CASGTTGTSETQYF
TRBV7-8 TRBD2 few CAIRAGGNTGELFF
TRBV29-1 NA many CSVDKSSYNEQFF
TRBV7-2 NA NA CASSWDGGGTQYF
TRBV20-1 NA NA CSAEFQGRGTEAFF
TRBV24-1 NA few CATSDSEDPPGELFF
TRBV5-6 NA NA CASSSGPRDTQYF
TRBV4-1 NA few CASSQDRGGYGYTF
TRBV6-5 NA NA CASSYSTGRVQETQYF
TRBV3-1 TRBD2 many CASSQELGREETQYF
TRBV18 NA few CASSPPNRADTQYF
TRBV20-1 NA NA CSASRGGNKADNQPQHF
TRBV29-1 NA NA CSVPRPANTGELFF
TRBV12-5 TRBD1 few CASGPGQAQETQYF
TRBV4-2 TRBD2 NA CASSPGPGLAGEGDTQYF
TRBV18 TRBD1 NA CASSPPVRGSNEQFF
TRBV11-1 TRBD1 NA CASSLHRGRGDTQYF
TRBV2 NA few CASSEWGETEAFF
TRBV5-1 NA many CASSPWDVAEAFF
TRBV5-1 TRBD1 many CASSLFPGGKNIQYF
TRBV20-1 NA many CSASKGNQPQHF
TRBV12-3/TRBV12-4 NA few CASSGQLPYEQYF
TRBV20-1 NA few CSARDGAELVDTQYF
TRBV11-2 NA few CASSGNAGGIETQYF
TRBV20-1 NA NA CSAVQIGYNEQFF
TRBV28 NA many CASSLQGYNSPLHF
TRBV6-4 NA many CASSDSGGAGANVLTF